The 16 T cell receptor beta chains below were found in one sample sequenced in a study of monozygotic twins with inflammatory bowel disease. TCRdb reworked the 5' RACE reads into one entry per CDR3 protein, no DNA. The sample has around 370,000 distinct CDR3 sequences. Sequenced: blood. All receptors come from a human donor with ulcerative colitis or Crohn's disease, or a healthy co-twin of an affected twin (not recorded which).

The J gene is TRBJ2-7, the V gene TRBV4-2; TCRdb outputs TRBD2, but without DNA this stays unchecked. There are 16 residues in the CDR3. CDR1 is LGHNA and CDR2 is YNFKEQ in the germline V gene. The CDR3 sequence: CASSLSSLFERVEQYF.

The chain joins TRBV27 to TRBJ1-5; TCRdb indicates TRBD1, and absent DNA this call remains unverified. The CDR3 sequence is 15 residues long. CDR1 MNHEY and CDR2 SMNVEV come from the germline V gene (reference sequence). The CDR3 reads CASSSTNRGIQPQHF.

The CDR3 sequence is CASSLRTVSYGYTF. This sequence joins TRBV11-2 and TRBJ1-2; TCRdb calls TRBD1, which cannot be checked without DNA. This CDR3 region has 14 residues. Germline loops: CDR1 SGHAT, CDR2 FQNNGV.

The chain carries TRBV15 and TRBJ2-3; absent DNA, TCRdb's TRBD2 call cannot be checked. CDR3 length equals 15 residues. The germline gives CDR1 LNHNV, CDR2 YYDKDF (reference sequence). CDR3 loop: CATSTRDSYADTQYF.

This sequence joins TRBV20-1 and TRBJ2-2. CDR1 is DFQATT, CDR2 SNEGSKA, per germline (reference sequence). This CDR3 has 15 residues. CDR3 sequence: CSARDLAVNTGELFF.

The gene calls are TRBV6-5 and TRBJ2-3; the D call from TCRdb, TRBD1, cannot be confirmed without DNA. CDR1 is MNHEY and CDR2 is SVGAGI in the germline V gene. CDR3 length: 13 amino acids. CDR3: CASSYSSGRRQYF.

This chain joins TRBV21-1 and TRBJ2-2; TCRdb indicates TRBD1, and absent DNA this call remains unverified. TRBV21-1 is designated a pseudogene. The CDR3 is 17 amino acids. The CDR3 sequence is CASSKWRWTGCGGELFF.

J is TRBJ1-5 and V is TRBV20-1; there is no DNA to check the TCRdb D call of TRBD1. CDR1 and CDR2 from the germline V gene are DFQATT and SNEGSKA (reference sequence). The CDR3 runs to 15 residues. The CDR3 spells CSAREEQGSNQPQHF.

The rearrangement joins TRBV12-3 or TRBV12-4 to TRBJ1-4; TCRdb gives TRBD1 as the D gene, but with no DNA this cannot be confirmed. The CDR3 runs 15 residues. The CDR3 sequence: CASSPRSRGGEKLFF.

This chain uses TRBV11-1 with TRBJ2-5; checking the TCRdb D call of TRBD2 is not possible without DNA. Per germline, CDR1 SGHAT and CDR2 FQDESV (reference sequence). This CDR3 has 15 amino acids. The chain's CDR3 is CASSPGLAVPETQYF.

This chain links TRBV5-1 with TRBJ1-2; the D call from TCRdb, TRBD1, cannot be confirmed without DNA. This CDR3 spans 16 amino acids. Germline CDR1 SGHRS, CDR2 YFSETQ. The CDR3 sequence is CASSLGRGRIDYGYTF.

V usage is TRBV5-1 and J usage is TRBJ1-1. This CDR3 has 16 residues. The germline V gene has CDR1 SGHRS and CDR2 YFSETQ. CDR3 region: CASSLAQGVVGTEAFF.

The CDR3 protein is CASSLTGDPYNEQFF. V usage is TRBV7-9 and J usage is TRBJ2-1; TCRdb selects TRBD1, and the lack of DNA leaves this call unchecked. Germline CDR1 SEHNR, CDR2 FQNEAQ (reference sequence). This CDR3 region has 15 residues. The complete variable domain, with remaining parts taken from reference TRBV7-9 and TRBJ2-1, reads DTGVSQNPRHKITKRGQNVTFRCDPISEHNRLYWYRQTLGQGPEFLTYFQNEAQLEKSRLLSDRFSAERPKGSFSTLEIQRTEQGDSAMYLCASSLTGDPYNEQFFGPGTRLTVL.

This chain uses TRBV14 with TRBJ2-2. Germline values: CDR1 SGHDN, CDR2 FVKESK. This CDR3 is 15 amino acids long. The CDR3 sequence: CASSQSKGNTGELFF.

The gene calls are TRBV19 and TRBJ2-7; the D call from TCRdb, TRBD1, cannot be confirmed without DNA. The CDR3 spans 17 residues. Germline V gene data show CDR1 as LNHDA and CDR2 as SQIVND (reference sequence). The CDR3 protein is CASSTMSFRTGAVEQYF.

V usage is TRBV5-1 and J usage is TRBJ2-6; TCRdb's D call of TRBD2 is untestable without DNA. Germline values: CDR1 SGHRS, CDR2 YFSETQ. The CDR3 length is 16 residues. This CDR3 is CASSLVPSSGANVLTF.